The next 28 T cell receptor beta chains were all read from a single sample in a study of control samples from healthy donors and cancer patients. TCRdb keeps only in-frame clones here, not all; method: immunoSEQ multiplex PCR. The sample lists fewer than 200,000 clones, 96% occurring once. The sequencing sample was made of blood. All receptors derive from a woman in her 30s in good health.

V usage is TRBV6-5 and J usage is TRBJ1-1; D gene unclear. Trimming cost V 10 bases and J 8 bases, with 14 bases left between them. The CDR3 extends over 11 amino acids. Germline-derived CDR1 and CDR2 are MNHEY and SVGAGI. CDR3 nucleotide sequence: TGTGCCACCACTAGGCGGAACGAAGCTTTCTTT. It specifies CATTRRNEAFF.

Here the CDR3 reads CASSLASGGPGETQYF. CDR3 in DNA: TGTGCCAGCAGTCTGGCTAGCGGGGGGCCGGGGGAGACCCAGTACTTC. This chain uses TRBV7-8 with TRBJ2-5, with 11 nucleotides matching TRBD2. This CDR3 is 16 amino acids long. Germline CDR1 is SGHVS and CDR2 is FQNEAQ. J was trimmed by 5 bases and V by 6 bases; bases with no gene match: 11.

The chain combines TRBV5-1 with TRBJ2-3, with a tentative D call TRBD1 (5 bases). Germline-derived CDR1 and CDR2 are SGHRS and YFSETQ. The CDR3 runs to 18 residues. V lost 2 bases and J lost 4, with 23 bases in between. CDR3 residues: CASSFLGQGTRFADTQYF. CDR3 nucleotides: TGCGCCAGCAGCTTCCTTGGGCAGGGAACGAGATTCGCAGATACGCAGTATTTT.

CDR3 nucleotide sequence: TGTGCCAGCAGCCAAGACAGGTTCGCGAACACCGGGGAGCTGTTTTTT. Translating it yields CASSQDRFANTGELFF. J is TRBJ2-2 and V is TRBV4-2; no reliable D call. Trimming pared 0 bases from V and 0 bases from J, leaving 8 bases between. The CDR3 has 16 residues. Germline values: CDR1 LGHNA, CDR2 YNFKEQ.

The chain joins TRBV5-6 to TRBJ1-2, with D maybe TRBD1 (5 bases). The CDR3 is made up of 18 amino acids. Germline values: CDR1 SGHDT, CDR2 YYEEEE. The ends were cut back, 7 bases at V and 0 bases at J, with 25 bases in the middle. The chain's CDR3 is CASQLRYRGAKANYGYTF. The CDR3 DNA reads TGTGCCAGCCAATTGCGGTACCGAGGGGCCAAGGCTAACTATGGCTACACCTTC.

The chain joins TRBV5-1 to TRBJ2-1; 8 positions match TRBD2. V gave up 4 bases and J gave up 2 bases; unmatched junction bases: 14. There are 18 residues in the CDR3. The germline V gene has CDR1 SGHRS and CDR2 YFSETQ. As DNA, the CDR3 is TGCGCCAGCAGCGCCCTTTGGCAAAATAGCGGGGCCTACAATGAGCAGTTCTTC. Protein sequence: CASSALWQNSGAYNEQFF.

The chain links TRBV28 to TRBJ1-1; D may be TRBD1 (5 bases). V lost 3 bases and J 1 base, leaving 15 bases between the germline ends. Germline assignment: CDR1 MDHEN and CDR2 SYDVKM. The CDR3 totals 16 residues. The CDR3 is CASSFLALRGNTEAFF. In DNA form, the CDR3 reads TGTGCCAGCAGTTTTCTTGCATTAAGGGGGAACACTGAAGCTTTCTTT.

The J gene is TRBJ1-1, the V gene TRBV6-5; D not certain. Germline V gives CDR1 MNHEY, CDR2 SVGAGI. The ends were cut back, 6 bases at V and 1 base at J, with 6 bases in the middle. This CDR3 comprises 12 residues. The CDR3 protein is CASSRGNTEAFF. In nucleotides, the CDR3 is TGTGCCAGCAGCCGGGGGAACACTGAAGCTTTCTTT.

The chain recombines TRBV2 with TRBJ1-2; D is ambiguous. Trimming left V 7 bases short and J 0 bases short, with 6 bases between. The germline gives CDR1 SNHLY, CDR2 FYNNEI. CDR3 length equals 12 residues. DNA of the CDR3: TGTGCCAGCAAGACGGCTAACTATGGCTACACCTTC. It codes for CASKTANYGYTF.

This chain links TRBV3-1 (or the pseudogene TRBV3-2) with TRBJ2-3; D could derive from TRBD1 or TRBD2 (5 bases each). CDR1 LGHDT and CDR2 YNNKEL come from the germline V gene (reference sequence). This CDR3 contains 14 residues. The V end was cut by 4 bases, the J end by 3 bases, with 11 bases between. In nucleotides, the CDR3 is TGTGCCAGCAGCCTACAATGGGGGACAGATACGCAGTATTTT. This encodes CASSLQWGTDTQYF.

V and J are TRBV28 and TRBJ2-1; D possibly corresponds to TRBD1 (6 bases). Trimming took off 6 bases at V and 6 bases at J, with 12 bases between the two ends. Germline values: CDR1 MDHEN, CDR2 SYDVKM. The CDR3 totals 13 residues. CDR3 protein: CASRGTGINEQFF. The CDR3 DNA reads as TGTGCCAGCAGGGGCACAGGGATCAATGAGCAGTTCTTC.

CDR3 DNA sequence: TGTGCCAGCAGTCCGGGGGGGGGCGAGACCCAGTACTTC. Its translation is CASSPGGGETQYF. J is TRBJ2-5 and V is TRBV6-5; TRBD2 agrees at 8 bases. From germline, CDR1 is MNHEY and CDR2 SVGAGI. The V and J ends lost 5 bases and 5 bases, in that order; junction bases with no gene match: 4. The CDR3 is made up of 13 amino acids.

The J gene is TRBJ2-1, the V gene TRBV24-1; D perhaps matches TRBD1 (5 bases). Germline CDR1 KGHDR, CDR2 SFDVKD. The CDR3 contains 17 residues. Trimming took off 4 bases at V and 0 bases at J, with 15 bases between the two ends. The CDR3 here is CATSDNSRQSSYNEQFF. Written as DNA, the CDR3 is TGTGCCACCAGTGACAACTCACGACAGAGCTCCTACAATGAGCAGTTCTTC.

This clone was seen just once. This rearrangement joins TRBV3-1 (or the pseudogene TRBV3-2) to TRBJ2-7; 12 nucleotides align to TRBD1. Germline V gives CDR1 LGHDT, CDR2 YNNKEL (reference sequence). With V trimmed by 2 bases and J by 4 bases, 6 bases remained unmatched. The CDR3 runs 16 residues. The DNA for the CDR3 is TGTGCCAGCAGCCAATTAGGGACAGGGGGCCGGTACGAGCAGTACTTC. Protein product: CASSQLGTGGRYEQYF.

CDR3 protein: CASSGIGGGYEQYF. DNA for the CDR3: TGCGCCAGCAGCGGAATAGGGGGGGGCTACGAGCAGTACTTC. The V call is TRBV5-1, the J call TRBJ2-7, with D tentatively TRBD2 (7 bases). CDR1 is SGHRS, CDR2 YFSETQ, per germline. Trimming took 4 bases from V and 3 from J, leaving 14 bases between them. This CDR3 comprises 14 residues.

The count of this clone is one. This chain connects TRBV4-2 to TRBJ1-1; the D is unclear. CDR3 size: 16 residues. The germline V gene has CDR1 LGHNA and CDR2 YNFKEQ. V lost 0 bases and J lost 3, with 14 bases in between. Here the CDR3 reads CASSQDSIMSYTEAFF. Here the CDR3 DNA reads TGTGCCAGCAGCCAAGATAGCATTATGTCATACACTGAAGCTTTCTTT.

The V gene is TRBV30, the J gene TRBJ2-7; 7 bases agree with TRBD1. The CDR3 is made up of 14 amino acids. The J segment lost 5 bases and the V segment lost 2 bases, leaving 9 bases of the junction unmatched. Germline V CDR1 and CDR2: GTSNPN, SVGIG (reference sequence). The CDR3 nucleotides read TGTGCCTGGAGTAGGTCGGGACAGAGGAACGAGCAGTACTTC. Protein: CAWSRSGQRNEQYF.

The chain recombines TRBV5-6 with TRBJ2-1; D unresolved. V lost 1 base to trimming and J lost 5 bases, with 13 bases between them. Germline values: CDR1 SGHDT, CDR2 YYEEEE. This CDR3 comprises 15 residues. The chain's CDR3 is CASSLQLGFNNEQFF. CDR3 sequence (DNA): TGTGCCAGCAGCTTGCAGCTGGGGTTCAACAATGAGCAGTTCTTC.

The J gene is TRBJ2-1, the V gene TRBV5-1; the D gene is possibly TRBD1 (6 bases). With 2 bases removed from V and 8 bases from J, the gap between germline ends came to 14 bases. The V gene's germline CDR1 is SGHRS and CDR2 YFSETQ. The CDR3 spans 14 residues. In DNA, the CDR3 is TGCGCCAGCAGCTTACGAATAAACAGGGATGAGCAGTTCTTC. It codes for CASSLRINRDEQFF.

The table lists this clone with a count of one. The chain links TRBV10-2 to TRBJ1-5; no clear D. Trimming stripped 0 bases from V and 4 bases from J, with 7 bases between. This CDR3 is built from 14 residues. Germline loops: CDR1 WSHSY, CDR2 SAAADI. The CDR3 reads CASSESSQNQPQHF. CDR3 nucleotide sequence: TGCGCCAGCAGTGAGTCGAGCCAAAATCAGCCCCAGCATTTT.

In DNA form, the CDR3 reads TGTGCCAGTAGAATACAGGATTATAGCAATCAGCCCCAGCATTTT. Translated, it gives CASRIQDYSNQPQHF. The V and J genes are TRBV19 and TRBJ1-5; tentative D call: TRBD1 (5 bases). The germline gives CDR1 LNHDA, CDR2 SQIVND (reference sequence). V was cut by 6 bases and J by 0 bases, with 12 bases left in between. The CDR3 loop spans 15 amino acids.

This chain joins TRBV5-1 and TRBJ1-2, with D tentatively TRBD1 (5 bases). The V gene lost 2 bases and the J gene lost 4 bases, with 15 bases spanning the gap. Germline-derived CDR1 and CDR2 are SGHRS and YFSETQ. The CDR3 spans 15 residues. Here the CDR3 reads CASSFGTSASYGYTF. In DNA form, the CDR3 reads TGCGCCAGCAGCTTCGGGACGAGTGCCTCCTATGGCTACACCTTC.

The V and J genes are TRBV15 and TRBJ2-7; 8 bases align to TRBD2. The CDR3 is 15 amino acids. V was clipped by 3 bases and J by 0 bases; unmatched bases: 4. Germline V CDR1 and CDR2: LNHNV, YYDKDF (reference sequence). The CDR3 nucleotides are TGTGCCACCAGCAGTGGCGGGACTAGCTCCTACGAGCAGTACTTC. This translates into CATSSGGTSSYEQYF.

This clone was seen a single time. The CDR3 loop is CASSLSPTGELFF. Here the CDR3 DNA reads TGTGCCAGCAGTTTATCCCCGACCGGGGAGCTGTTTTTT. This rearrangement joins TRBV27 to TRBJ2-2; D ambiguous. The length of the CDR3 is 13 residues. V lost 0 bases, J lost 5 bases, and 4 bases lay in between. Germline-derived CDR1 and CDR2 are MNHEY and SMNVEV (reference sequence).

CDR3 nucleotide sequence: TGTGCCACCAGCAGAGGCCCGAGCGGGGGGGCCTACGAGCAGTACTTC. Amino acids: CATSRGPSGGAYEQYF. The J gene is TRBJ2-7, the V gene TRBV15, with 10 nucleotides matching TRBD2. J gave up 2 bases and V 1 base, and 5 bases lay outside the gene matches. The CDR3 sequence is 16 residues long. Germline assignment: CDR1 LNHNV and CDR2 YYDKDF (reference sequence).

This clone showed up just once. The chain has TRBV5-4 and TRBJ2-7, with a tentative D call TRBD1 (6 bases). Germline CDR1 SGHNT, CDR2 YYREEE (reference sequence). The CDR3 runs to 14 residues. Trimming removed 4 bases at V and 3 bases at J, with 14 bases between. The CDR3 spells CASSSGQFDYEQYF. The CDR3 DNA follows: TGTGCCAGCAGCAGCGGACAGTTCGACTACGAGCAGTACTTC.

The CDR3 DNA follows: TGTGCCAGCACGACGGATAGCAATCAGCCCCAGCATTTT. Its protein product is CASTTDSNQPQHF. This chain joins TRBV2 and TRBJ1-5; D uncertain. CDR1 and CDR2 (germline): SNHLY, FYNNEI. The CDR3 spans 13 residues. V was cut by 7 bases and J by 0 bases, with 7 bases left in between.

The table lists this clone with a count of one. The genes are TRBV5-6 and TRBJ2-1, with 8 bases identical to TRBD2. The CDR3 runs 15 residues. Losses at the gene ends were 0 bases for V and 4 bases for J; bases not matched to a gene: 3. Germline CDR1 reads SGHDT; CDR2 reads YYEEEE. CDR3 coding DNA: TGTGCCAGCAGCTTGGTACTAGCGGAATACAATGAGCAGTTCTTC. It translates to CASSLVLAEYNEQFF.